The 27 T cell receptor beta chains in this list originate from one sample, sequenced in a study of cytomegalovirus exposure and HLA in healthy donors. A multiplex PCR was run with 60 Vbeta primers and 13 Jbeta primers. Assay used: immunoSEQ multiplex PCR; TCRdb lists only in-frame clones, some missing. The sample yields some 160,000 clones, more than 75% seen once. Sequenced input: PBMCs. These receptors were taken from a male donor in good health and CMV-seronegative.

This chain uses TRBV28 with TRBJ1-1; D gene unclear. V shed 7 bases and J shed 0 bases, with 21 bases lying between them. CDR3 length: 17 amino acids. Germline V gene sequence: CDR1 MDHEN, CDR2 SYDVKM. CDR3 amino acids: CASTPTLQAGMNTEAFF. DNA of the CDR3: TGTGCCAGCACCCCGACCCTGCAGGCAGGTATGAACACTGAAGCTTTCTTT.

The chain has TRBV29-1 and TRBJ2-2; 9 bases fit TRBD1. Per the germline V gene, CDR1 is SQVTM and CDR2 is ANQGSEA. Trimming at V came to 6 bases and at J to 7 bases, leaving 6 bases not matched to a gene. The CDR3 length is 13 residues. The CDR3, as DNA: TGCAGCGTGGTACAGGGGGCGGGCGGGGAGCTGTTTTTT. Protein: CSVVQGAGGELFF.

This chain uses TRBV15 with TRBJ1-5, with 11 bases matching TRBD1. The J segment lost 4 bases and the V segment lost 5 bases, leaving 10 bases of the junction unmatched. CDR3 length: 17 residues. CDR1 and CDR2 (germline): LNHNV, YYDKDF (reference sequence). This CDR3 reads CATSSGGTGGMNQPQHF. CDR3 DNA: TGTGCCACCAGCTCCGGTGGGACAGGGGGAATGAATCAGCCCCAGCATTTT.

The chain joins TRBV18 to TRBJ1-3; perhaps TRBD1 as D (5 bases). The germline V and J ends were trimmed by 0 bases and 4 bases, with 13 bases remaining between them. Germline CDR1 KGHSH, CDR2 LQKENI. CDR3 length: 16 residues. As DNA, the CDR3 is TGTGCCAGCTCACCACCGCCGGGGGTTCAGGGAAACACCATATATTTT. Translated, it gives CASSPPPGVQGNTIYF.

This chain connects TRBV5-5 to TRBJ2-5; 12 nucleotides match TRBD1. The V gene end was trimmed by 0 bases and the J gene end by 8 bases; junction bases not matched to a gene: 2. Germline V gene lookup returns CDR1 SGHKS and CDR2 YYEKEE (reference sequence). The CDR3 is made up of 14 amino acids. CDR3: CASSLVGTGGTQYF. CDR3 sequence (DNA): TGTGCCAGCAGCTTGGTCGGGACAGGGGGCACCCAGTACTTC.

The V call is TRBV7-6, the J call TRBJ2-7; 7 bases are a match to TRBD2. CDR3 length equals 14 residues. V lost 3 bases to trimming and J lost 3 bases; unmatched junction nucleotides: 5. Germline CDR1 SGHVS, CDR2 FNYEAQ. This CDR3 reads CASSLISGGYEQYF. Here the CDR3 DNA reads TGTGCCAGCAGCTTGATCTCGGGGGGCTACGAGCAGTACTTC.

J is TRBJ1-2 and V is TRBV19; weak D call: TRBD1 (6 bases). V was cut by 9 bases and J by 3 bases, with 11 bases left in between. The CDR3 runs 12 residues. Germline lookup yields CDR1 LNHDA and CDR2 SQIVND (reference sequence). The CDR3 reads CASTGIHYGYTF. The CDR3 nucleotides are TGTGCCAGCACAGGGATTCACTATGGCTACACCTTC.

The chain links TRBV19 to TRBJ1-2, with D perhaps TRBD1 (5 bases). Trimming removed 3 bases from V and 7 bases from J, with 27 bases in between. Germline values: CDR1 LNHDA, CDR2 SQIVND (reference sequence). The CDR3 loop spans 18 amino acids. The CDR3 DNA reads TGTGCCAGTAGTATTTCTCTGGCAGGGTCTATAGATCCGACTGGCTACACCTTC. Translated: CASSISLAGSIDPTGYTF. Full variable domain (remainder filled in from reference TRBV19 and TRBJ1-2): DGGITQSPKYLFRKEGQNVTLSCEQNLNHDAMYWYRQDPGQGLRLIYYSQIVNDFQKGDIAEGYSVSREKKESFPLTVTSAQKNPTAFYLCASSISLAGSIDPTGYTFGSGTRLTVV.

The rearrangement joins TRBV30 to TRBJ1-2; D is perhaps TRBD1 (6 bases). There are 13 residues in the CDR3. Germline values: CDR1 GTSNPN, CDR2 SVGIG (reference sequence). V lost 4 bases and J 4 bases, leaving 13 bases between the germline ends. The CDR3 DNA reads TGTGCCTGGAATATGGTCAGGGGCTATGGCTACACCTTC. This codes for CAWNMVRGYGYTF.

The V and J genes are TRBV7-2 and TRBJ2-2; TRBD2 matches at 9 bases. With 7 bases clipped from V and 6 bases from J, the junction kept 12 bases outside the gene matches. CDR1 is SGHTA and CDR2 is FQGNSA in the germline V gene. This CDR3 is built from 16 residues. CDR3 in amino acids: CASTLAGGRLSGELFF. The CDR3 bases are TGTGCCAGCACCCTCGCGGGGGGGCGGCTTTCCGGGGAGCTGTTTTTT.

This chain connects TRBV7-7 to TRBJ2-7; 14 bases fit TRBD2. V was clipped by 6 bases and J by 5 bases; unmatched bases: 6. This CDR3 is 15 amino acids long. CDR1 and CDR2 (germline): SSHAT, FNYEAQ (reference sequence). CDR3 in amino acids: CASSQGTSGRHEQYF. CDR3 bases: TGTGCCAGCAGTCAGGGGACTAGCGGGAGACACGAGCAGTACTTC.

The CDR3 spells CASSLRQGDTEAFF. The CDR3 DNA reads as TGTGCCAGCAGCCTACGACAGGGGGACACTGAAGCTTTCTTT. The chain joins TRBV2 to TRBJ1-1, with 9 bases identical to TRBD1. This CDR3 comprises 14 residues. Germline lookup yields CDR1 SNHLY and CDR2 FYNNEI. V was pared by 6 bases and J by 3 bases, with 5 bases of the junction left unmatched.

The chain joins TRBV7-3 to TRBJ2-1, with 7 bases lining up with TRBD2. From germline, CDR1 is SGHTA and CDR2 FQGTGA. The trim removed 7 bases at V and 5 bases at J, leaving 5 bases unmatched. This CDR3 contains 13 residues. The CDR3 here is CASKAGEHNEQFF. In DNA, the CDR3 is TGTGCCAGCAAGGCGGGAGAGCACAATGAGCAGTTCTTC.

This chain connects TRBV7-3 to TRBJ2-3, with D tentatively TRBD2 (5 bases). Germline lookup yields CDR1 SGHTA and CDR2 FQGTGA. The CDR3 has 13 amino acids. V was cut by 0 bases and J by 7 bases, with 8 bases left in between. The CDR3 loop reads CASSLTLGHTQYF. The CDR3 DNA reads TGTGCCAGCAGCTTAACACTAGGTCATACGCAGTATTTT.

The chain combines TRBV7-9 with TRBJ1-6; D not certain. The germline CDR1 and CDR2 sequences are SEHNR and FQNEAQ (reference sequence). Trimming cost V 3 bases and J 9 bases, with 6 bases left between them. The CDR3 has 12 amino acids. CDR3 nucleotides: TGTGCCAGCAGCTTTCCGGGTTCACCCCTCCACTTT. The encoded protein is CASSFPGSPLHF. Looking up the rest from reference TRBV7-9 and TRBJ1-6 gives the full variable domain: DTGVSQNPRHKITKRGQNVTFRCDPISEHNRLYWYRQTLGQGPEFLTYFQNEAQLEKSRLLSDRFSAERPKGSFSTLEIQRTEQGDSAMYLCASSFPGSPLHFGNGTRLTVT.

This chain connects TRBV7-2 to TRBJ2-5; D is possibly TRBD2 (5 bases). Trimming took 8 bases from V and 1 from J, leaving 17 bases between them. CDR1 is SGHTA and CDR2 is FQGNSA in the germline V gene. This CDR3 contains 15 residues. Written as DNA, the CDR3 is TGTGCCAGCGGGAAGGCGGGTGGTCTCCAAGAGACCCAGTACTTC. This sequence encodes CASGKAGGLQETQYF.

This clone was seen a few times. The CDR3 here is CASSQDLSVINEQFF. CDR3 bases: TGCGCCAGCAGCCAAGACCTTAGCGTTATTAATGAGCAGTTCTTC. V is TRBV4-3 and J is TRBJ2-1; D may be TRBD2 (5 bases). The CDR3 extends over 15 amino acids. The germline V gene encodes CDR1 LGHNA and CDR2 YSLEER. The germline V and J ends were trimmed by 0 bases and 7 bases, with 13 bases remaining between them.

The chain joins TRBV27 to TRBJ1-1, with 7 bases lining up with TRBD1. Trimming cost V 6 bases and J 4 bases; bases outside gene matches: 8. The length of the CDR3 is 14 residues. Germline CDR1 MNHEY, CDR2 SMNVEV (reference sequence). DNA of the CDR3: TGTGCCAGCAGAAACAGGGGCCTAATCACTGAAGCTTTCTTT. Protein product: CASRNRGLITEAFF.

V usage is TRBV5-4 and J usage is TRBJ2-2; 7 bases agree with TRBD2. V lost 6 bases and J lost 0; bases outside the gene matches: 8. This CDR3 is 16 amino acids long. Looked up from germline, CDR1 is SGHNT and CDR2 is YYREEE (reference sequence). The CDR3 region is CASKVYGTTNTGELFF. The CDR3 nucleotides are TGTGCCAGCAAAGTATATGGGACTACGAACACCGGGGAGCTGTTTTTT.

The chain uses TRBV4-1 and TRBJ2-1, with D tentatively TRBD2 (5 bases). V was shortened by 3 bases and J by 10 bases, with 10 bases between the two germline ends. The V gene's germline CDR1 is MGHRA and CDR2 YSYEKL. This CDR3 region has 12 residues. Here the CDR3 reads CASSQGPGEQFF. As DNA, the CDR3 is TGCGCCAGCAGCCAGGGTCCGGGAGAGCAGTTCTTC.

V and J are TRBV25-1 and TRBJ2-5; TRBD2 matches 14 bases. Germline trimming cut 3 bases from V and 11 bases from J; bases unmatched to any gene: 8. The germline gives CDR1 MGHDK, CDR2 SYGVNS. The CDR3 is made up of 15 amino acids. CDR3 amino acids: CASSDRLAGGQEQYF. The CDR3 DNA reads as TGTGCCAGCAGTGATAGACTAGCGGGGGGGCAAGAGCAGTACTTC.

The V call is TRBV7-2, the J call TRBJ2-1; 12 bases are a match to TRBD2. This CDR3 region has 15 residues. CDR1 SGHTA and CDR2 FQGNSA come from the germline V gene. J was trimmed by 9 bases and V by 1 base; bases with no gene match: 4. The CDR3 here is CASSLESSGRGEQFF. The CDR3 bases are TGTGCCAGCAGCTTAGAGTCTAGCGGGAGGGGTGAGCAGTTCTTC.

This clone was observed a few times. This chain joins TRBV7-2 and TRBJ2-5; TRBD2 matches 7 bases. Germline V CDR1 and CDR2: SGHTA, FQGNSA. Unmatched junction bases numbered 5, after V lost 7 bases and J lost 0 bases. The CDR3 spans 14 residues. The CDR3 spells CASTLGGYQETQYF. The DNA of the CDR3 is TGTGCCAGCACCTTGGGGGGGTACCAAGAGACCCAGTACTTC.

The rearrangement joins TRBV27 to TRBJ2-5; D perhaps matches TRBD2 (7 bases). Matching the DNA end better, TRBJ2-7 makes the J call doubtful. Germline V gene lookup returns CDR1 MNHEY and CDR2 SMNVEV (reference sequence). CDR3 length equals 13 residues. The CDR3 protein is CASGGAGNYEQYF. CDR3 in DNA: TGTGCCAGCGGGGGGGCAGGGAATTACGAGCAGTACTTC.

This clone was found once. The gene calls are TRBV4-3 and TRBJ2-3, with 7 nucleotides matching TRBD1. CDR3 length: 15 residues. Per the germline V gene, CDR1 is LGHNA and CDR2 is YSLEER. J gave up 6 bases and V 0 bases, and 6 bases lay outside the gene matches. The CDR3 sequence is CASSQDRGHADTQYF. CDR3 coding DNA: TGCGCCAGCAGCCAAGATAGGGGGCATGCGGATACGCAGTATTTT.

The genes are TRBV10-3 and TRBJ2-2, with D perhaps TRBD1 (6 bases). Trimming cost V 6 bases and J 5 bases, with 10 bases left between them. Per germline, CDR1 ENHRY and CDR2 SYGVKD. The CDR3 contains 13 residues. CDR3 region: CAIRPTGTGELFF. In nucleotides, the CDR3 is TGTGCCATCAGACCCACAGGGACCGGGGAGCTGTTTTTT.

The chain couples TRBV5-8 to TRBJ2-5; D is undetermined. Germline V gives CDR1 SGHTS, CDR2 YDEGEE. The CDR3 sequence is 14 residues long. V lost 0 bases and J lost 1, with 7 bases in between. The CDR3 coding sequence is TGTGCCAGCAGCTTGGAAGTCAGCCAAGAGACCCAGTACTTC. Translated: CASSLEVSQETQYF.